This T cell receptor (beta chain) originates from a study of blood T cell repertoires in COVID-19. Generated by immunoSEQ multiplex PCR, the TCRdb table keeps only in-frame clones and is missing some. Of some 300,000 clones in the sample, about nine tenths are singletons; the top ten hold roughly 7%. The germline CDR1 and CDR2 sequences are KGHSH and LQKENI. Trimming removed 6 bases from V and 1 base from J; junction bases left unmatched: 7. The CDR3 extends over 15 amino acids. J is TRBJ2-3 and V is TRBV18, with TRBD2 matching over 7 bases. The TCR comes from a woman younger than 45 who had recovered from COVID-19. The sample comprised peripheral blood. The CDR3 DNA reads as TGTGCCAGCTCCGACCAGCGGGGCGGCACAGATACGCAGTATTTT. Protein product: CASSDQRGGTDTQYF.